What follows are 18 T cell receptor beta chains derived from one specimen sequenced in a study of TIL therapy for anti-PD-1-resistant metastatic lung cancer. The sample's time point: pre-treatment sample, taken before nivolumab and TIL therapy. Pleural nodules or supraclavicular lymph nodes made up most of the excised metastases sampled. The immunoSEQ assay was v3. Here immunoSEQ multiplex PCR was the method, and the copy in TCRdb shows in-frame clones only, minus some. The sample consists of about 26,000 clones, 63% of them appearing once. The specimen comprised tumor tissue, sampled at baseline. All receptors come from a woman aged 30 to 85 with non-small cell lung cancer.

This sequence joins TRBV5-6 and TRBJ2-1; the D is unclear. CDR3 size: 14 residues. The germline gives CDR1 SGHDT, CDR2 YYEEEE. V lost 4 bases to trimming and J lost 9 bases, with 17 bases between them. The CDR3 is CASSADLSFSEQFF. Here the CDR3 DNA reads TGTGCCAGCAGCGCCGATCTGTCCTTTAGTGAGCAGTTCTTC.

V usage is TRBV5-8 and J usage is TRBJ2-3; 7 bases agree with TRBD2. The V gene end was trimmed by 5 bases and the J gene end by 1 base; junction bases not matched to a gene: 10. The CDR3 runs 16 residues. Germline V gene data show CDR1 as SGHTS and CDR2 as YDEGEE. In nucleotides, the CDR3 is TGTGCCAGCAGTTGGGGCGGGAGCACGGGCACAGATACGCAGTATTTT. Its translation is CASSWGGSTGTDTQYF.

V usage is TRBV15 and J usage is TRBJ2-5; no clear D. The CDR3 length is 12 residues. Germline CDR1 and CDR2: LNHNV and YYDKDF (reference sequence). Trimming took off 1 base at V and 2 bases at J, with 2 bases between the two ends. The CDR3 sequence is CATSRAQETQYF. The CDR3 nucleotides are TGTGCCACCAGCAGAGCGCAAGAGACCCAGTACTTC.

The chain is built from TRBV4-1 and TRBJ2-7; TRBD2 agrees at 9 bases. Germline V gives CDR1 MGHRA, CDR2 YSYEKL. Trimming took 6 bases from V and 1 from J; bases not matched to a gene: 7. The CDR3 covers 15 residues. CDR3 loop: CASSAAGGSSYEQYF. The CDR3 DNA follows: TGCGCCAGCAGTGCAGCGGGAGGCTCATCCTACGAGCAGTACTTC.

This clone has only one observation. The gene calls are TRBV27 and TRBJ1-1; D remains ambiguous. V lost 0 bases and J lost 5, with 10 bases in between. Germline lookup yields CDR1 MNHEY and CDR2 SMNVEV (reference sequence). The CDR3 is made up of 14 amino acids. The CDR3 loop is CASSLSAVLTEAFF. The CDR3 coding sequence is TGTGCCAGCAGTTTATCGGCGGTTCTGACTGAAGCTTTCTTT.

The chain joins TRBV7-9 to TRBJ1-5, with 7 positions matching TRBD1. Germline-derived CDR1 and CDR2 are SEHNR and FQNEAQ (reference sequence). The CDR3 runs to 14 residues. Trimming took 5 bases from V and 6 from J; bases not matched to a gene: 7. Here the CDR3 DNA reads TGTGCCAGCAGCCTAGGGGCAGGGGGTCAGCCCCAGCATTTT. Translated, it gives CASSLGAGGQPQHF.

The CDR3 loop is CAISLRQGPGELFF. In DNA, the CDR3 is TGTGCCATCAGTTTGCGACAGGGTCCCGGGGAGCTGTTTTTT. The chain uses TRBV10-3 and TRBJ2-2; 7 nucleotides match TRBD1. V shed 5 bases and J 6 bases; nucleotides not matched to a gene: 6. This CDR3 has 14 amino acids. The V gene's germline CDR1 is ENHRY and CDR2 SYGVKD.

This chain links TRBV10-3 with TRBJ2-1; 9 nucleotides line up with TRBD2. The CDR3 is 14 amino acids. Unmatched junction bases numbered 5, after V lost 6 bases and J lost 5 bases. Germline CDR1 and CDR2: ENHRY and SYGVKD. Here the CDR3 DNA reads TGTGCCATCAGCTCGGCTAGCGGGAACAATGAGCAGTTCTTC. Translating it yields CAISSASGNNEQFF.

V and J are TRBV20-1 and TRBJ2-7; the D gene is possibly TRBD2 (5 bases). The length of the CDR3 is 11 residues. V lost 6 bases and J lost 5, with 11 bases in between. The germline V gene has CDR1 DFQATT and CDR2 SNEGSKA (reference sequence). The CDR3 protein is CSAFGVDEQYF. Written as DNA, the CDR3 is TGCAGTGCCTTCGGGGTCGACGAGCAGTACTTC.

V and J are TRBV6-6 and TRBJ1-5, with D hard to call. Germline assignment: CDR1 MNHNY and CDR2 SVGAGI (reference sequence). V lost 7 bases and J 8 bases, leaving 12 bases between the germline ends. This CDR3 region has 12 residues. The CDR3 loop reads CASNTLGEPQHF. In DNA form, the CDR3 reads TGTGCCAGCAACACTCTTGGAGAGCCCCAGCATTTT.

The J gene is TRBJ2-7, the V gene TRBV5-1; perhaps D is TRBD1 or TRBD2 (5 bases each). Germline lookup yields CDR1 SGHRS and CDR2 YFSETQ. V gave up 0 bases and J gave up 2 bases, with 9 bases separating them. The CDR3 covers 14 residues. The CDR3 loop reads CASSLGDPTYEQYF. The CDR3 bases are TGCGCCAGCAGCTTGGGGGACCCAACCTACGAGCAGTACTTC.

This rearrangement joins TRBV7-8 to TRBJ1-1; D unclear. Germline V CDR1 and CDR2: SGHVS, FQNEAQ. V shed 1 base and J shed 4 bases, with 7 bases lying between them. This CDR3 is 13 amino acids long. The CDR3 DNA sequence: TGTGCCAGCAGCTTAGAAGCAGGCACTGAAGCTTTCTTT. It specifies CASSLEAGTEAFF.

The genes are TRBV6-5 and TRBJ2-5; perhaps TRBD1 as D (5 bases). The CDR3 has 11 residues. V was shortened by 10 bases and J by 4 bases, with 10 bases between the two germline ends. The germline CDR1 and CDR2 sequences are MNHEY and SVGAGI. DNA for the CDR3: TGTGCCACCCAGGGTGGAGAGACCCAGTACTTC. This translates into CATQGGETQYF.

The chain combines TRBV15 with TRBJ2-3, with 11 nucleotides matching TRBD2. This CDR3 region has 16 residues. Germline V CDR1 and CDR2: LNHNV, YYDKDF (reference sequence). Trimming at V came to 1 base and at J to 5 bases, leaving 5 bases not matched to a gene. Here the CDR3 DNA reads TGTGCCACCAGCAGAGCCCAACTAGCGGGAGAAGATACGCAGTATTTT. This gives the protein CATSRAQLAGEDTQYF.

The chain uses TRBV29-1 and TRBJ1-2, with D uncertain. This CDR3 is built from 11 residues. Deletions cut 7 bases from V and 8 bases from J, with 14 bases between. Looked up from germline, CDR1 is SQVTM and CDR2 is ANQGSEA. The CDR3 region has the DNA TGCAGCGCCCATGCTGGAGGGGGCTACACCTTC. Residues: CSAHAGGGYTF.

This clone has only a few counts. This rearrangement joins TRBV5-1 to TRBJ1-1; 8 bases are shared with TRBD1. The V and J ends lost 0 bases and 0 bases, in that order; junction bases with no gene match: 10. CDR3 length equals 18 residues. Germline V gives CDR1 SGHRS, CDR2 YFSETQ. The CDR3 region is CASSLAQGALNMNTEAFF. In DNA form, the CDR3 reads TGCGCCAGCAGCTTGGCTCAGGGGGCACTAAACATGAACACTGAAGCTTTCTTT.

This clone was found a few times. The rearrangement joins TRBV18 to TRBJ1-2; 7 nucleotides line up with TRBD1. Germline V gene data show CDR1 as KGHSH and CDR2 as LQKENI. After removal of 1 base from V and 1 base from J, the junction contained 3 bases not matched to a gene. The CDR3 sequence is 15 residues long. Here the CDR3 reads CASSPLQGINYGYTF. In DNA form, the CDR3 reads TGTGCCAGCTCACCACTACAGGGGATTAACTATGGCTACACCTTC.

J is TRBJ1-2 and V is TRBV30; D remains unclear. CDR3 size: 11 residues. CDR1 is GTSNPN and CDR2 is SVGIG in the germline V gene (reference sequence). Trimming shortened V by 2 bases and J by 6 bases, and 7 bases separated the two germline ends. The chain's CDR3 is CAWSQQHGYTF. For the CDR3, the DNA is TGTGCCTGGAGTCAGCAACATGGCTACACCTTC.